This TCR beta chain stems from a study of blood T cell repertoires in COVID-19. At the level of the study: Samples taken during acute and convalescent COVID-19 were collected in the United States, Italy and Spain. In each case, the material was cDNA or gDNA derived from T cells, B-cell-depleted T cells, or PBMCs.

The CDR3 is made up of 13 amino acids. Germline CDR1 GTSNPN, CDR2 SVGIG (reference sequence). The ends were cut back, 1 base at V and 4 bases at J, with 8 bases in the middle. As processed by the authors: For nucleated cells, counts were estimated from reference gene primer amplification. Profiled with immunoSEQ multiplex PCR; TCRdb holds only in-frame clones, not every one. Clone size and the V and J calls come from that table; the DNA yielded D and trimming. Of about 200,000 clones in the sample, around three quarters were seen once. Sequencing was carried out using peripheral blood. This TCR derives from a woman in her 70s with acute or convalescent COVID-19. The chain uses TRBV30 and TRBJ1-3; D perhaps matches TRBD1 (6 bases). CDR3 loop: CAWSGGTGNTIYF. CDR3 sequence (DNA): TGTGCCTGGAGTGGGGGGACAGGAAACACCATATATTTT.